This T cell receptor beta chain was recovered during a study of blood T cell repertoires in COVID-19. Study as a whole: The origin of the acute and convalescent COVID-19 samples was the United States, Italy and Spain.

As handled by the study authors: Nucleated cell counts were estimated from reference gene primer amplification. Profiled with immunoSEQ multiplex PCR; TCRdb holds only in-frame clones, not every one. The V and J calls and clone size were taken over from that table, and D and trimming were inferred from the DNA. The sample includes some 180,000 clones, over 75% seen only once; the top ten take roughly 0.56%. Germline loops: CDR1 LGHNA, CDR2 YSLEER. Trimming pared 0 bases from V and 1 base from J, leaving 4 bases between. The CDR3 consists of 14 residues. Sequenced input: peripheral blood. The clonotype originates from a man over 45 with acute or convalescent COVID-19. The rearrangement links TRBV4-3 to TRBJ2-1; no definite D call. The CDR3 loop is CASSQELSYNEQFF. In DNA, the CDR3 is TGCGCCAGCAGCCAAGAGCTATCCTACAATGAGCAGTTCTTC.